The 2 T cell receptor beta chains listed next were all sequenced from one sample in a study of shared clonotypes between healthy human individuals. Generated by immunoSEQ multiplex PCR, the TCRdb table keeps only in-frame clones and is missing some. Of under 2,500,000 clones detected, approximately 94% appear once; the ten largest clones hold over 0.1%. Sequencing used naive CD4+ T cells sorted from blood. Subset reported: CD45RA+ positively selected. The receptors derive from a man aged 18 to 30 in good health.

The chain couples TRBV28 to TRBJ1-4; D gene uncertain. The CDR3 has 12 residues. The V gene's germline CDR1 is MDHEN and CDR2 SYDVKM. CDR3 in amino acids: CGSGGTNEKLFF. For the CDR3, the DNA is TGTGGATCGGGTGGAACTAATGAAAAACTGTTTTTT. Looking up the rest from reference TRBV28 and TRBJ1-4 gives the full variable domain: DVKVTQSSRYLVKRTGEKVFLECVQDMDHENMFWYRQDPGLGLRLIYFSYDVKMKEKGDIPEGYSVSREKKERFSLILESASTNQTSMYLCGSGGTNEKLFFGSGTQLSVL.

The CDR3 loop reads CASSVSTGFGNTIYF. The CDR3 DNA is TGTGCCAGCAGCGTTTCGACAGGGTTTGGAAACACCATATATTTT. The chain carries TRBV9 and TRBJ1-3; 7 positions agree with TRBD1. The germline V gene has CDR1 SGDLS and CDR2 YYNGEE. CDR3 length: 15 residues. The V segment lost 2 bases and the J segment 3 bases; nucleotides outside the gene matches: 5.